The source of this TCR beta chain is a study of early T cells in non-severe SARS-CoV-2 infection. This clonotype was counted only a few times. The CDR3 has 16 amino acids. From germline, CDR1 is SGHVS and CDR2 FNYEAQ. Trimming removed 8 bases from V and 0 bases from J, with 16 bases in between. cDNA molecules, individually, were tagged with unique molecular identifiers. TCRdb re-analysed the 5' RACE reads in MiXCR, keeping a single row per CDR3 protein. The sample shows 80,000 or so distinct CDR3 sequences, 15% to 18% of them seen only once. The genes are TRBV7-6 and TRBJ2-2, with D possibly matching TRBD2 (6 bases). The sequence was collected from an adult who was a healthcare worker with PCR-confirmed SARS-CoV-2 infection or an uninfected control (not recorded which). Sequenced: whole blood. The CDR3 loop is CASQREAQTNTGELFF. DNA for the CDR3: TGTGCCAGCCAGAGGGAGGCTCAAACGAACACCGGGGAGCTGTTTTTT.